The 13 T cell receptor beta chains listed next were all sequenced from one sample in a study of cytomegalovirus exposure and HLA in healthy donors. PCR employed 60 Vbeta and 13 Jbeta primers. Measured with immunoSEQ multiplex PCR; TCRdb has only the in-frame clones, and not every one. The table includes tens of thousands of clones, 55% to 70% detected once. Source material: PBMCs. These receptors all stem from a woman between 45 and 60 years old in good health and CMV-seropositive.

This rearrangement joins TRBV30 to TRBJ2-2; D remains unclear. The CDR3 is made up of 13 amino acids. Trimming left V 4 bases short and J 12 bases short, with 18 bases between. The germline gives CDR1 GTSNPN, CDR2 SVGIG (reference sequence). The CDR3 nucleotides are TGTGCCTGGACATTGTATGGCGGCGAGAAGCTGTTTTTT. It codes for CAWTLYGGEKLFF.

The chain employs TRBV27 and TRBJ1-1, with D perhaps TRBD1 (6 bases). The CDR3 totals 14 residues. The V gene's germline CDR1 is MNHEY and CDR2 SMNVEV (reference sequence). The V end lost 6 bases, the J end lost 4 bases, and 15 bases lay between the germline ends. The CDR3 DNA sequence: TGTGCCAGCAGCCGATTCACAGGGAGCACTGAAGCTTTCTTT. Its translation: CASSRFTGSTEAFF.

V gene TRBV5-1 combines with J gene TRBJ1-1; possible D gene TRBD1, 5 bases. The V end was cut by 1 base, the J end by 3 bases, with 13 bases between. This CDR3 is 15 amino acids long. Germline values: CDR1 SGHRS, CDR2 YFSETQ. CDR3 coding DNA: TGCGCCAGCAGCTTGTTCGGGCAGGGTGACACTGAAGCTTTCTTT. Protein sequence: CASSLFGQGDTEAFF. Looking up the rest from reference TRBV5-1 and TRBJ1-1 gives the full variable domain: KAGVTQTPRYLIKTRGQQVTLSCSPISGHRSVSWYQQTPGQGLQFLFEYFSETQRNKGNFPGRFSGRQFSNSRSEMNVSTLELGDSALYLCASSLFGQGDTEAFFGQGTRLTVV.

A few counts support this clone. The chain is built from TRBV6-5 and TRBJ1-2, with 9 bases fitting TRBD1. This CDR3 comprises 14 residues. The ends lost 5 bases at V and 3 bases at J; junction bases unmatched: 4. Germline V CDR1 and CDR2: MNHEY, SVGAGI. CDR3 region: CASSMGQGDYGYTF. The CDR3 DNA reads as TGTGCCAGCAGTATGGGACAGGGAGACTATGGCTACACCTTC.

This chain uses TRBV28 with TRBJ1-1; 9 bases map to TRBD1. This CDR3 spans 17 amino acids. CDR1 and CDR2 from the germline V gene are MDHEN and SYDVKM. Germline trimming cut 6 bases from V and 4 bases from J; bases unmatched to any gene: 15. CDR3 nucleotide sequence: TGTGCCAGCAGCCGCGGTGGACAGGGGCTTTATACCACTGAAGCTTTCTTT. Protein product: CASSRGGQGLYTTEAFF.

This chain links TRBV2 with TRBJ2-3, with D possibly TRBD2 on 5 matching bases. This CDR3 is 16 amino acids long. Germline CDR1 and CDR2: SNHLY and FYNNEI. Trimming cost V 5 bases and J 5 bases, with 20 bases left between them. Here the CDR3 reads CASSPPRGSPGDTQYF. In nucleotides, the CDR3 is TGTGCCAGCAGTCCCCCTCGAGGGTCCCCAGGAGATACGCAGTATTTT.

The chain joins TRBV7-2 to TRBJ2-7, with D hard to call. This CDR3 spans 15 amino acids. V lost 1 base to trimming and J lost 6 bases, with 16 bases between them. Germline V gene sequence: CDR1 SGHTA, CDR2 FQGNSA. The CDR3 here is CASSLDDMTTREQYF. CDR3 DNA sequence: TGTGCCAGCAGCTTAGACGACATGACAACCCGCGAGCAGTACTTC.

The chain uses TRBV14 and TRBJ2-7, with 8 bases identical to TRBD1. The CDR3 runs 16 residues. CDR1 is SGHDN and CDR2 is FVKESK in the germline V gene. V was pared by 2 bases and J by 2 bases, with 8 bases of the junction left unmatched. This chain's CDR3 is CASSQTGGEEAYEQYF. In DNA form, the CDR3 reads TGTGCCAGCAGCCAAACAGGGGGAGAGGAGGCCTACGAGCAGTACTTC.

The chain carries TRBV19 and TRBJ2-2, with 10 bases lining up with TRBD1. Germline CDR1 is LNHDA and CDR2 is SQIVND (reference sequence). The CDR3 runs 15 residues. V shed 7 bases and J 5 bases; nucleotides not matched to a gene: 7. The CDR3 region is CASTKTGGWTGELFF. The CDR3 DNA follows: TGTGCCAGTACTAAGACAGGGGGCTGGACCGGGGAGCTGTTTTTT.

This clone was detected once. The V and J genes are TRBV5-4 and TRBJ2-3, with 9 bases matching TRBD1. V trimming: 4 bases; J trimming: 2 bases; junction bases outside the gene matches: 5. The CDR3 is 15 amino acids. In germline, CDR1 is SGHNT, CDR2 YYREEE (reference sequence). DNA of the CDR3: TGTGCCAGCAGCCCGGACAGGGGACTCACAGATACGCAGTATTTT. This codes for CASSPDRGLTDTQYF.

The V and J genes are TRBV6-5 and TRBJ1-5; perhaps TRBD1 as D (5 bases). The CDR3 length is 13 residues. The germline gives CDR1 MNHEY, CDR2 SVGAGI. V shed 4 bases and J shed 7 bases, with 11 bases lying between them. CDR3 in DNA: TGTGCCAGCAGTTTACAGGTATTCCAGCCCCAGCATTTT. This translates into CASSLQVFQPQHF.

The chain carries TRBV28 and TRBJ2-1, with 9 bases lining up with TRBD1. The CDR3 is 17 residues long. Germline V gene lookup returns CDR1 MDHEN and CDR2 SYDVKM. With V trimmed by 5 bases and J by 2 bases, 10 bases remained unmatched. The CDR3 DNA is TGTGCCAGCAGTCCCTTCGGCCGGGACAGGGCCTACAATGAGCAGTTCTTC. Encoded protein: CASSPFGRDRAYNEQFF.

This rearrangement joins TRBV5-4 to TRBJ2-5; the match to TRBD2 covers 11 bases. This CDR3 is built from 18 residues. V shed 0 bases and J 4 bases; nucleotides not matched to a gene: 11. CDR1 and CDR2 from the germline V gene are SGHNT and YYREEE (reference sequence). The CDR3 here is CASSLAGSGGGTSETQYF. CDR3 DNA: TGTGCCAGCAGCTTGGCGGGTAGCGGGGGGGGTACTTCAGAGACCCAGTACTTC.